Presented here are 6 T cell receptor beta chains from one specimen sequenced in a study of low-dose radiotherapy and immunotherapy resistance in tumors. Sample time point: after trial treatment. Treatment indicated: LDRT plus nivolumab, ipilimumab, low-dose cyclophosphamide and aspirin (RACIN trial). TCRs underwent around 18 PCR cycles of amplification with a constant-region primer and V-primer adapter. TCRdb reanalysed the reads using MiXCR and keeps one entry per CDR3 protein. The data contain 50,000 or so distinct CDR3 sequences, around 34% of them seen just once; the ten biggest clones take up approximately 8%. The sample in question was PBMCs, obtained after low-dose radiotherapy plus immunotherapy. The receptors come from a male donor with rectosigmoid adenocarcinoma.

At least ten counts were recorded for this clonotype. This chain connects TRBV5-1 to TRBJ1-1; possible D gene TRBD1, 5 bases. The CDR3 length is 14 residues. The germline V and J ends were trimmed by 2 bases and 1 base, with 9 bases remaining between them. Germline V gives CDR1 SGHRS, CDR2 YFSETQ. CDR3 sequence reads: CASSFLRENTEAFF. As DNA, the CDR3 is TGCGCCAGCAGCTTCCTCAGGGAGAACACTGAAGCTTTCTTT.

This clonotype occurred many times. The gene calls are TRBV3-1 and TRBJ2-1; 8 bases are a match to TRBD2. V lost 1 base, J lost 2 bases, and 4 bases stayed unmatched. This CDR3 comprises 16 residues. Germline V gene lookup returns CDR1 LGHDT and CDR2 YNNKEL (reference sequence). CDR3 bases: TGTGCCAGCAGCCAAGTTCGGGGGGGCCCCTACAATGAGCAGTTCTTC. Its protein is CASSQVRGGPYNEQFF.

Turning to this clonotype: This likely reflects a read error, since a far larger clone is one base away. The J gene is TRBJ2-3, the V gene TRBV6-2 or TRBV6-3; D unclear. The CDR3 extends over 13 amino acids. V shed 2 bases and J shed 2 bases, with 5 bases lying between them. Germline assignment: CDR1 MNHEY and CDR2 SVGEGT. The CDR3 protein is CASSYRDTDTQYF. Here the CDR3 DNA reads TGTGCCAGCAGTTACAGGGACACAGATACGCAGTATTTT.

This clonotype was seen once. The chain combines TRBV7-6 with TRBJ2-3; no definite D call. Germline CDR1 is SGHVS and CDR2 is FNYEAQ. V was cut by 4 bases and J by 1 base, with 12 bases left in between. The length of the CDR3 is 15 residues. CDR3 nucleotide sequence: TGTGCCAGCAGCTCCATGGGAATGGGCACAGATACGCAGTATTTT. Protein: CASSSMGMGTDTQYF.

This clonotype showed up many times. This chain links TRBV18 with TRBJ1-5; 7 bases fit TRBD1. Trimming took 3 bases from V and 7 from J; bases not matched to a gene: 12. Germline loops: CDR1 KGHSH, CDR2 LQKENI. The CDR3 spans 16 residues. The CDR3 DNA reads as TGTGCCAGCTCACCGGTTCGGACAGGAGTGGACCAGCCCCAGCATTTT. Its protein is CASSPVRTGVDQPQHF.

Remarks on this clonotype: This may arise from a read error, as a much more abundant clone is one base away. The V gene is TRBV20-1, the J gene TRBJ1-1; D is uncertain. The germline CDR1 and CDR2 sequences are DFQATT and SNEGSKA (reference sequence). The CDR3 has 11 residues. The DNA for the CDR3 is TGCAGTGCTGGATTCCCATCCTTCCAGCTCTTT. Amino acid sequence: CSAGFPSFQLF.